This T cell receptor (beta chain) emerged from a study of cytomegalovirus exposure and HLA in healthy donors. Points from the study as a whole: Across donors, presence/absence analyses took sequencing depth to be roughly uniform. Later work showed greater clonal expansion in HLA-associated TCR beta chains than in equally common others. Three of the chains that were CMV-associated were confirmed in vitro to be specific for CMV antigens. Approximately 17,000 TCR beta sequences were associated with HLA alleles at 0.05 false discovery rate in a later analysis.

Primers: 60 Vbeta forward and 13 Jbeta reverse. Clones were sequenced by immunoSEQ multiplex PCR, and TCRdb holds only the in-frame ones, with some missing. The sample lists roughly 150,000 clones; about three quarters were seen once. Trimming left V 8 bases short and J 3 bases short, with 8 bases between. The CDR3 is 12 amino acids. Per the germline V gene, CDR1 is SNHLY and CDR2 is FYNNEI. In the case of this clone: Its target is not known.

This chain joins TRBV2 and TRBJ1-3, with unresolved D. Sequences were obtained from PBMCs. This receptor was taken from a young man in good health and CMV-seropositive. CDR3 sequence: CASRRIGNTIYF. In nucleotides, the CDR3 is TGTGCCAGCCGGAGGATTGGAAACACCATATATTTT.